This TCR beta chain is drawn from a study of T cell responses to AZD1222 COVID-19 vaccine. This clone turned up a few times. Its antigen is unidentified. Study conclusions and caveats: Donors were mostly white British, more females; clonal diversity possibly underestimated. Just a handful of people given AZD1222 tested seropositive at baseline. Two doses of AZD1222 preceded a rise in Spike-specific TCR breadth and depth.

Using immunoSEQ multiplex PCR, the repertoire was profiled, and TCRdb retains in-frame clones only, with some absent. The sample includes about 140,000 clones, 85% to 95% seen only once; the top ten take 4.5% to 5.5%. Here the sequenced sample was peripheral blood, taken on day 0 of AZD1222 vaccination. This receptor was taken from an adult in good health.

CDR3 bases: TGCGCCAGCAGCCAAAACCCCGGTACACCCGGAAGGGGCTACACCTTC. Its translation is CASSQNPGTPGRGYTF. The gene calls are TRBV5-1 and TRBJ1-2; unclear D gene. V lost 4 bases and J 8 bases, leaving 24 bases between the germline ends. The CDR3 loop spans 16 amino acids. Looked up from germline, CDR1 is SGHRS and CDR2 is YFSETQ.